This TCR beta chain was captured in a study of cytomegalovirus exposure and HLA in healthy donors. About this clone itself: Antigen: not known.

The CDR3 covers 18 residues. With V trimmed by 2 bases and J by 6 bases, 12 bases remained unmatched. In germline, CDR1 is MNHEY, CDR2 SMNVEV (reference sequence). The study, taken as a whole, reports: According to reports, the classifier identified cytomegalovirus status with high specificity and sensitivity.

Use of 60 Vbeta and 13 Jbeta primers characterized the PCR. Clones were sequenced by immunoSEQ multiplex PCR, and TCRdb holds only the in-frame ones, with some missing. Of about 160,000 clones listed, roughly four fifths are singletons. The rearrangement uses TRBV27 and TRBJ2-2, with TRBD2 identical over 10 bases. This clonotype was sampled from a male donor in good health and CMV-seropositive. Sequencing was done on a sample of PBMCs. The CDR3 DNA follows: TGTGCCAGCAGTTTAGGTGTTACAGCGGGGGGGCCGTCCGGGGAGCTGTTTTTT. As protein: CASSLGVTAGGPSGELFF.